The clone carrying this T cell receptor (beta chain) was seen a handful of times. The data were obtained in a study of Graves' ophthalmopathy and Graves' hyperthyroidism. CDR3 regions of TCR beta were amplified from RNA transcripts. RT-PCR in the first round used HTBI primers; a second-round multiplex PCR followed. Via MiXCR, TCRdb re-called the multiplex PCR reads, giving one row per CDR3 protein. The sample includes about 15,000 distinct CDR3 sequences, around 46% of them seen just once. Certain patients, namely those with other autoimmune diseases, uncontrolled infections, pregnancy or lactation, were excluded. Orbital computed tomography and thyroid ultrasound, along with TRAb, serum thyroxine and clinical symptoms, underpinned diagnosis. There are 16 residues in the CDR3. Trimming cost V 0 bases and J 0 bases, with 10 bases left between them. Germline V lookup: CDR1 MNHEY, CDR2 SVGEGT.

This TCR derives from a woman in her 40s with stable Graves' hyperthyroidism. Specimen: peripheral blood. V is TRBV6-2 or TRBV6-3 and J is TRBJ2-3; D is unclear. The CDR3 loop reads CASSYSRTASTDTQYF. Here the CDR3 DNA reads TGTGCCAGCAGTTACTCGAGAACAGCTAGCACAGATACGCAGTATTTT.